One T cell receptor (beta chain) is described in this entry. The sample belongs to a study of blood T cell repertoires in COVID-19. Study summary: COVID-19 samples, acute and convalescent, were from the United States, Italy and Spain. Sample material is recorded as cDNA or gDNA derived from T cells, B-cell-depleted T cells, or PBMCs.

Germline V CDR1 and CDR2: MNHEY, SVGAGI. Germline trimming cut 0 bases from V and 6 bases from J; bases unmatched to any gene: 5. This CDR3 spans 14 amino acids. The Seattle site enrolled patients during active infection and followed them longitudinally. Original processing methods: Estimation of nucleated cell counts was performed using reference gene primer amplification. Some clones are missing from TCRdb's copy, which holds only in-frame ones; the method was immunoSEQ multiplex PCR. The D gene and trimming were derived from the DNA, and the V and J assignments and clone size from that table. This table holds 310,000 or so clones, 90% to 95% found once.

This chain joins TRBV6-5 and TRBJ2-7; 7 bases map to TRBD1. The clonotype originates from a woman younger than 45 with COVID-19, enrolled during active disease. Material for sequencing was peripheral blood. DNA for the CDR3: TGTGCCAGCAGTTACTCTGCAGGGGGAACCGAGCAGTACTTC. Its protein is CASSYSAGGTEQYF.